The present T cell receptor beta chain was sequenced within a study of identical twins. The table lists this clonotype with many counts. TCRdb re-called the 5' RACE reads with MiXCR, one entry per CDR3 protein. The sample yields about 890,000 distinct CDR3 sequences, over 9% seen once. These data were likewise used in another study, on yellow fever vaccine responses in identical twins.

Material: PBMCs. The clonotype was recovered from a woman younger than 35 in good health.

The CDR3 nucleotides are TGCGCCAGCAGCTTGGAGGCGGGTAATGAAAAACTGTTTTTT. It yields the protein CASSLEAGNEKLFF. The chain carries TRBV5-1 and TRBJ1-4, with D uncertain. The CDR3 spans 14 residues. V was cut by 0 bases and J by 4 bases, with 7 bases left in between. Looked up from germline, CDR1 is SGHRS and CDR2 is YFSETQ.